A single T cell receptor (beta chain) is shown here with its context. This record belongs to a study of blood T cell repertoires in COVID-19. About the research overall: The analysed material was cDNA or gDNA that came from T cells, B-cell-depleted T cells, or PBMCs.

Germline CDR1 is SGHTA and CDR2 is FQGNSA. V shed 6 bases and J shed 10 bases, with 19 bases lying between them. The CDR3 is 15 residues long. The authors' processing: Using reference gene primer amplification, nucleated cell counts were estimated. Sequenced by immunoSEQ multiplex PCR; TCRdb stores in-frame clones only, minus some. That table furnishes V, J and clone size, whereas the DNA furnished D and trimming. The sample consists of 25,000 to 30,000 clones, over 75% of them appearing once. Sequencing was performed on peripheral blood. The receptor was isolated from a man between 65 and 85 years old with acute or convalescent COVID-19. The chain has TRBV7-2 and TRBJ1-6, with D perhaps matching TRBD1 (6 bases). The CDR3 is CASSLQGTLGSPLHF. As DNA, the CDR3 is TGTGCCAGCAGTCTACAGGGAACCCTGGGGTCACCCCTCCACTTT.